The next 22 T cell receptor beta chains were all read from a single sample in a study of blood T cell repertoires in COVID-19. Using immunoSEQ multiplex PCR, the repertoire was profiled, and TCRdb retains in-frame clones only, with some absent. The sample contains around 150,000 clones, about 85% of which appear only once. The source material was peripheral blood. These receptors came from a human donor with acute or convalescent COVID-19. The donor label of this sample is uncertain.

The chain links TRBV27 to TRBJ2-7; TRBD1 is a possible D gene (6 bases). Germline assignment: CDR1 MNHEY and CDR2 SMNVEV (reference sequence). The V end lost 1 base, the J end lost 0 bases, and 13 bases lay between the germline ends. CDR3 length equals 16 residues. The DNA for the CDR3 is TGTGCCAGCAGTTTATTTCAGGGGCCCTACTCCTACGAGCAGTACTTC. Translated: CASSLFQGPYSYEQYF.

The chain employs TRBV19 and TRBJ1-5; no clear D. Germline assignment: CDR1 LNHDA and CDR2 SQIVND (reference sequence). V was trimmed by 0 bases and J by 4 bases, leaving 7 bases between them. This CDR3 is built from 14 residues. In DNA, the CDR3 is TGTGCCAGTAGTATAGAACTGAGTAATCAGCCCCAGCATTTT. Amino acid sequence: CASSIELSNQPQHF.

CDR3 DNA: TGTGCCAGCAGCCCACAGTACATCTATGGCTACACCTTC. It yields the protein CASSPQYIYGYTF. The chain combines TRBV7-9 with TRBJ1-2; D is ambiguous. Trimming removed 5 bases from V and 4 bases from J, with 11 bases in between. From germline, CDR1 is SEHNR and CDR2 FQNEAQ (reference sequence). This CDR3 is 13 amino acids long.

V gene TRBV14 combines with J gene TRBJ1-1; weak D call: TRBD1 (6 bases). Germline assignment: CDR1 SGHDN and CDR2 FVKESK. V gave up 1 base and J gave up 4 bases, with 13 bases separating them. CDR3 length equals 15 residues. CDR3 DNA: TGTGCCAGCAGCCAAGGTCGGGCGACAGGCACTGAAGCTTTCTTT. Translation gives CASSQGRATGTEAFF.

A few counts support this clone. The chain links TRBV5-4 to TRBJ1-1, with a possible D match to TRBD1 (5 bases). Trimming shortened V by 2 bases and J by 9 bases, and 11 bases separated the two germline ends. This CDR3 has 12 residues. Germline-derived CDR1 and CDR2 are SGHNT and YYREEE (reference sequence). The CDR3 sequence: CASSFEQAKAFF. DNA of the CDR3: TGTGCCAGCAGCTTCGAACAGGCGAAAGCTTTCTTT.

The chain carries TRBV5-1 and TRBJ2-3, with TRBD2 identical over 13 bases. With 3 bases clipped from V and 7 bases from J, the junction kept 26 bases outside the gene matches. Germline loops: CDR1 SGHRS, CDR2 YFSETQ. The CDR3 runs to 22 residues. Written as DNA, the CDR3 is TGCGCCAGCAGCTCAGGACTAGCGGGGGAAAATCAACCACCCCGACCGAGTAATACGCAGTATTTT. It yields the protein CASSSGLAGENQPPRPSNTQYF.

The chain carries TRBV24-1 and TRBJ1-5, with 8 bases that match TRBD1. This CDR3 has 15 amino acids. Germline values: CDR1 KGHDR, CDR2 SFDVKD. Germline trimming cut 4 bases from V and 4 bases from J; bases unmatched to any gene: 5. CDR3 in DNA: TGTGCCACCAGTGACACCCGACAGGGGAATCAGCCCCAGCATTTT. Translated: CATSDTRQGNQPQHF.

The chain combines TRBV6-5 with TRBJ2-7; 8 bases agree with TRBD1. J gave up 2 bases and V 5 bases, and 5 bases lay outside the gene matches. CDR3 length: 14 residues. CDR1 MNHEY and CDR2 SVGAGI come from the germline V gene. The CDR3 DNA sequence: TGTGCCAGCAGTCCCGGGACAGGTCCCTACGAGCAGTACTTC. This codes for CASSPGTGPYEQYF.

This rearrangement joins TRBV11-1 to TRBJ1-1, with D maybe TRBD1 (6 bases). Trimming shortened V by 3 bases and J by 4 bases, and 12 bases separated the two germline ends. The CDR3 has 14 residues. CDR1 is SGHAT and CDR2 is FQDESV in the germline V gene (reference sequence). DNA for the CDR3: TGTGCCAGCAGCTTTGACAGGTCAATCACTGAAGCTTTCTTT. This sequence encodes CASSFDRSITEAFF. Combining the CDR3 with reference TRBV11-1 and TRBJ1-1 gives the whole variable domain EAEVAQSPRYKITEKSQAVAFWCDPISGHATLYWYRQILGQGPELLVQFQDESVVDDSQLPKDRFSAERLKGVDSTLKIQPAELGDSAMYLCASSFDRSITEAFFGQGTRLTVV.

In this sample, this clone turned up once. The V and J genes are TRBV27 and TRBJ1-5; TRBD1 matches at 10 bases. The ends lost 8 bases at V and 2 bases at J; junction bases unmatched: 6. The V gene's germline CDR1 is MNHEY and CDR2 SMNVEV (reference sequence). The CDR3 spans 15 residues. The CDR3 spells CASGGGQGRNQPQHF. Written as DNA, the CDR3 is TGTGCCAGCGGAGGGGGACAGGGGCGCAATCAGCCCCAGCATTTT.

The rearrangement uses TRBV3-1 (or the pseudogene TRBV3-2) and TRBJ1-1, with D perhaps matching TRBD1 (5 bases). The CDR3 has 14 amino acids. Trimming stripped 3 bases from V and 6 bases from J, with 14 bases between. CDR1 and CDR2 from the germline V gene are LGHDT and YNNKEL (reference sequence). CDR3 DNA: TGTGCCAGCAGCCAGAACAGGAGAACTCCTGAAGCTTTCTTT. It encodes CASSQNRRTPEAFF.

The chain carries TRBV6-1 and TRBJ2-5; 8 bases are a match to TRBD2. After removal of 3 bases from V and 4 bases from J, the junction contained 7 bases not matched to a gene. The CDR3 runs 15 residues. In germline, CDR1 is MNHNS, CDR2 SASEGT. CDR3 DNA: TGTGCCAGCAGTGAGACGGGACTAGGGGTAGAGACCCAGTACTTC. Its translation is CASSETGLGVETQYF.

This chain uses TRBV11-3 with TRBJ1-2, with 9 bases matching TRBD1. The CDR3 has 16 amino acids. Germline-derived CDR1 and CDR2 are SGHNT and YENEEA. V lost 6 bases, J lost 5 bases, and 13 bases stayed unmatched. CDR3 bases: TGTGCCAGCAGTCCCACCGGGACAGGGATATCGTATGGCTACACCTTC. Translating gives CASSPTGTGISYGYTF.

The rearrangement links TRBV2 to TRBJ1-2, with 7 bases identical to TRBD1. The V and J ends lost 6 bases and 8 bases, in that order; junction bases with no gene match: 9. CDR3 length: 13 amino acids. Per the germline V gene, CDR1 is SNHLY and CDR2 is FYNNEI. The CDR3 sequence is CASRPRQGSGYTF. The CDR3 DNA is TGTGCCAGCAGACCTAGACAGGGCAGCGGCTACACCTTC.

This rearrangement joins TRBV5-1 to TRBJ1-1; D call uncertain. Germline V CDR1 and CDR2: SGHRS, YFSETQ. The ends were cut back, 0 bases at V and 0 bases at J, with 9 bases in the middle. CDR3 size: 15 residues. Here the CDR3 reads CASSLDPGLNTEAFF. CDR3 nucleotides: TGCGCCAGCAGCTTGGATCCAGGATTGAACACTGAAGCTTTCTTT.

This sequence joins TRBV6-1 and TRBJ2-1; maybe TRBD1 (6 bases). CDR1 is MNHNS, CDR2 SASEGT, per germline. CDR3 length: 16 residues. V was clipped by 2 bases and J by 6 bases, with 17 bases between them. Here the CDR3 DNA reads TGTGCCAGCAGTGAATGGACTCTACCGGACAGCAATGAGCAGTTCTTC. It specifies CASSEWTLPDSNEQFF.

The V and J genes are TRBV7-2 and TRBJ2-3; the D gene is possibly TRBD2 (6 bases). CDR1 SGHTA and CDR2 FQGNSA come from the germline V gene. The CDR3 has 13 amino acids. The ends were cut back, 4 bases at V and 5 bases at J, with 10 bases in the middle. The CDR3 reads CASSSLRGDTQYF. CDR3 nucleotides: TGTGCCAGCAGCTCCTTGCGGGGAGATACGCAGTATTTT.

CDR3 in DNA: TGCGCCAGCAGCTTGGCCGGTCCACAGGGGACTAATTCACCCCTCCACTTT. Its protein is CASSLAGPQGTNSPLHF. The V and J genes are TRBV5-1 and TRBJ1-6, with 7 nucleotides matching TRBD1. This CDR3 contains 17 residues. CDR1 and CDR2 (germline): SGHRS, YFSETQ. The V and J ends lost 0 bases and 6 bases, in that order; junction bases with no gene match: 9.

The chain combines TRBV19 with TRBJ1-1, with TRBD1 as a possible D gene (5 bases). The V end lost 0 bases, the J end lost 0 bases, and 8 bases lay between the germline ends. Germline CDR1 is LNHDA and CDR2 is SQIVND (reference sequence). The CDR3 spans 15 residues. In DNA form, the CDR3 reads TGTGCCAGTAGTATAGAGGGGCACGTGAACACTGAAGCTTTCTTT. Protein product: CASSIEGHVNTEAFF.

The V and J genes are TRBV15 and TRBJ2-3; D not certain. CDR1 and CDR2 from the germline V gene are LNHNV and YYDKDF (reference sequence). Deletions cut 4 bases from V and 0 bases from J, with 14 bases between. This CDR3 comprises 16 residues. CDR3 in amino acids: CATSTRHGSSTDTQYF. DNA for the CDR3: TGTGCCACCAGCACACGACATGGCAGTAGCACAGATACGCAGTATTTT. The complete variable domain, with remaining parts taken from reference TRBV15 and TRBJ2-3, reads DAMVIQNPRYQVTQFGKPVTLSCSQTLNHNVMYWYQQKSSQAPKLLFHYYDKDFNNEADTPDNFQSRRPNTSFCFLDIRSPGLGDTAMYLCATSTRHGSSTDTQYFGPGTRLTVL.

The chain couples TRBV18 to TRBJ1-1; 10 bases fit TRBD1. Germline V lookup: CDR1 KGHSH, CDR2 LQKENI. CDR3 length: 13 amino acids. With V trimmed by 5 bases and J by 6 bases, 3 bases remained unmatched. In DNA, the CDR3 is TGTGCCAGCTCAAGAGGACAGGGGGCTGAAGCTTTCTTT. This gives the protein CASSRGQGAEAFF.

The V call is TRBV29-1, the J call TRBJ1-2; the D gene is possibly TRBD1 (6 bases). The CDR3 spans 14 residues. V was pared by 6 bases and J by 5 bases, with 19 bases between. Germline V gene lookup returns CDR1 SQVTM and CDR2 ANQGSEA. This CDR3 reads CSVRRTASWYGYTF. The CDR3 bases are TGCAGCGTCCGACGGACAGCTTCGTGGTATGGCTACACCTTC.